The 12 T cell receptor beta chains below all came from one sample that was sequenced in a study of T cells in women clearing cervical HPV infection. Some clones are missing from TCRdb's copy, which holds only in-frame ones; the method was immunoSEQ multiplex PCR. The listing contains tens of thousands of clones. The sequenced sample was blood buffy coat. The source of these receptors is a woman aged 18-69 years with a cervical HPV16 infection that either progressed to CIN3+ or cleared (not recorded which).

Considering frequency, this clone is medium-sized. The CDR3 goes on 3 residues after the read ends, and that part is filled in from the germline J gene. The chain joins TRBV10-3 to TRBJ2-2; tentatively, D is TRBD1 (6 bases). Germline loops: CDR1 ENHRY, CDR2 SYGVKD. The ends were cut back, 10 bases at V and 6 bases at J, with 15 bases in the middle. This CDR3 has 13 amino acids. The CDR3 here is CATQGPDSGELFF. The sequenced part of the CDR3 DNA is TGTGCCACCCAGGGGCCTGATTCCGGGGAG.

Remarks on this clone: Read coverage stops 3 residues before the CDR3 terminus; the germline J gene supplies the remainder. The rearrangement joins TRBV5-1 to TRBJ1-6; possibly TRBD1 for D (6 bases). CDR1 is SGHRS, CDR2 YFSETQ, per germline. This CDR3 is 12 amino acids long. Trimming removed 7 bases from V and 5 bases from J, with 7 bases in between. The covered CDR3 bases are TGCGCCAGCCGGGACAATAATTCACCC. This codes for CASRDNNSP. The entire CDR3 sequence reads CASRDNNSPLHF.

The chain's CDR3 is CASSLLGGTGDYEQYF. Partial CDR3 DNA: TGCGCCAGCAGCTTGTTGGGAGGGACAGGGGACTACGAG. J is TRBJ2-7 and V is TRBV5-1; 10 bases are a match to TRBD1. The CDR3 end falls 3 residues outside the read, so it is completed with the germline J gene. This CDR3 region has 16 residues. Trimming removed 1 base from V and 3 bases from J; junction bases left unmatched: 7. CDR1 and CDR2 (germline): SGHRS, YFSETQ.

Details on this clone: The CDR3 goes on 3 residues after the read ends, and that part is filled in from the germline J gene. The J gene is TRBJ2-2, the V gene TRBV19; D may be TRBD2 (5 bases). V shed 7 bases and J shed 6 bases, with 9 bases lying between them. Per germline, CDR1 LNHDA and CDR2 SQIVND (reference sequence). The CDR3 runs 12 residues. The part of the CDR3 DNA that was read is TGTGCCAGTAATCGAGCGGCCGGGGAG. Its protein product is CASNRAAGE. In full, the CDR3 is CASNRAAGELFF.

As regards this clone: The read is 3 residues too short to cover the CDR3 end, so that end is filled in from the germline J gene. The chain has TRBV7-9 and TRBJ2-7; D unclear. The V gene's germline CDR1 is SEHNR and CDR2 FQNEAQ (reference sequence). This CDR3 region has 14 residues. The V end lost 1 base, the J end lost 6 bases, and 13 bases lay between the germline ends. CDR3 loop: CASSLGQGLGEQYF. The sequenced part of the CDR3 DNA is TGTGCCAGCAGCTTAGGACAAGGTTTGGGCGAG.

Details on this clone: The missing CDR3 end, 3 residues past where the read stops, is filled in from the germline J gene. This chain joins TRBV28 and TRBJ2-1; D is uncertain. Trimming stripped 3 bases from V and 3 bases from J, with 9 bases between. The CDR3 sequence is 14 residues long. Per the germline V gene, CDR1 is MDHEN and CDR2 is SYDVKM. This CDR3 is CASSFQAIYNEQFF. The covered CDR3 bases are TGTGCCAGCAGTTTCCAGGCAATCTACAATGAG.

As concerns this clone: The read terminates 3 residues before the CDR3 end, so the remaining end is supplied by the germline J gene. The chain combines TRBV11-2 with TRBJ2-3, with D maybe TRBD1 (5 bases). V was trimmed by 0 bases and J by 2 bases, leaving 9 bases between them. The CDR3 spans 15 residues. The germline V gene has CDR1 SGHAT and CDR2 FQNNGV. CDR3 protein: CASSLEGRDTDTQYF. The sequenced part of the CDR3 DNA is TGTGCCAGCAGCTTAGAGGGCAGGGACACAGATACG.

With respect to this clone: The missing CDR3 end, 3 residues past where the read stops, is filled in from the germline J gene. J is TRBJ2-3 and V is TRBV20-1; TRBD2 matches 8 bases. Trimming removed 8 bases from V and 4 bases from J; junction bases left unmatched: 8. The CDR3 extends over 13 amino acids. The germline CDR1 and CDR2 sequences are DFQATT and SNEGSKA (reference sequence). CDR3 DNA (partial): TGCAGTCCCTGGGCGGGAGGAGCAGATACG. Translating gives CSPWAGGADT. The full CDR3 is CSPWAGGADTQYF.

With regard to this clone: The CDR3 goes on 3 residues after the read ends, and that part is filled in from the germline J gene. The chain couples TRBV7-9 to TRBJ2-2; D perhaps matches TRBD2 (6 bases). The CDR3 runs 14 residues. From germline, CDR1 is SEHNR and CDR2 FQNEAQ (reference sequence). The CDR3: CASSLGGVNEKLFF. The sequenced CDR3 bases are TGTGCCAGCAGCTTAGGGGGGGTAAATGAAAAG.

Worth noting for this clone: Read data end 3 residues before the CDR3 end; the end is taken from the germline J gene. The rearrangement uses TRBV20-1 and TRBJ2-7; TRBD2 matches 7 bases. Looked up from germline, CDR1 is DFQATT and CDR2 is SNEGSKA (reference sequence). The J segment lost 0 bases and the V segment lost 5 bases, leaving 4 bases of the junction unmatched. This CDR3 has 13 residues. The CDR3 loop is CSAPGGSSYEQYF. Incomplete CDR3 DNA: TGCAGTGCTCCGGGGGGTTCCTCCTACGAG.

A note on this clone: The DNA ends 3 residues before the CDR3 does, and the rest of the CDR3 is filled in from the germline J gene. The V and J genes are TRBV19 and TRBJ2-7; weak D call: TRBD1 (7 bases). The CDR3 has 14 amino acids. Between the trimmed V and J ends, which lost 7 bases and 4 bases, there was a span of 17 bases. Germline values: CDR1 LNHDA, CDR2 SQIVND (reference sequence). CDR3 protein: CASKGGGGAYEQYF. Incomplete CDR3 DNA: TGTGCCAGTAAGGGAGGAGGGGGCGCTTACGAG.

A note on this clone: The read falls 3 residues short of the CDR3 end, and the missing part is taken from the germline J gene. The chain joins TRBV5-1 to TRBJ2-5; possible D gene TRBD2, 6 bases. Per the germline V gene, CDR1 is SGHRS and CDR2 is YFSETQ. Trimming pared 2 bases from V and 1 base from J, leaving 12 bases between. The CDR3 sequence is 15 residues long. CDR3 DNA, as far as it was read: TGCGCCAGCAGCTTTAATGGAGGGGTCCAAGAGACC. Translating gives CASSFNGGVQET. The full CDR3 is CASSFNGGVQETQYF.